The 10 T cell receptor beta chains below come from one sample, sequenced in a study of T cell changes during pregnancy in multiple sclerosis. Repertoires were generated with immunoSEQ multiplex PCR, while TCRdb's copy carries only in-frame clones and drops some. This table holds about 60,000 clones, 80% to 95% found once. Sequencing used peripheral blood, obtained in the first trimester of pregnancy. These receptors were taken from a female donor with multiple sclerosis, enrolled in a pregnancy study.

The sample holds one count of this clone. The chain carries TRBV6-6 and TRBJ2-7, with 10 bases lining up with TRBD1. J lost 0 bases, V lost 1 base, and 3 bases had no gene match. Germline lookup yields CDR1 MNHNY and CDR2 SVGAGI (reference sequence). The CDR3 spans 16 residues. CDR3 region: CASSYLGQGYSYEQYF. The CDR3 DNA reads as TGTGCCAGCAGTTACTTGGGACAGGGGTACTCCTACGAGCAGTACTTC.

This chain joins TRBV6-5 and TRBJ2-3; tentatively, D is TRBD2 (5 bases). Germline assignment: CDR1 MNHEY and CDR2 SVGAGI. V was trimmed by 4 bases and J by 0 bases, leaving 14 bases between them. The CDR3 consists of 16 residues. The DNA of the CDR3 is TGTGCCAGCAGTTTCCCCGGCGGGTTCAGCACAGATACGCAGTATTTT. Its protein product is CASSFPGGFSTDTQYF.

The chain uses TRBV7-3 and TRBJ2-1, with D maybe TRBD2 (6 bases). Germline CDR1 is SGHTA and CDR2 is FQGTGA. The ends were cut back, 3 bases at V and 9 bases at J, with 12 bases in the middle. This CDR3 has 13 amino acids. CDR3 bases: TGTGCCAGCAGCTTCGGGGGAAGGGGTGAGCAGTTCTTC. It translates to CASSFGGRGEQFF.

The rearrangement links TRBV15 to TRBJ1-2, with a tentative D call TRBD1 (5 bases). Germline CDR1 is LNHNV and CDR2 is YYDKDF (reference sequence). CDR3 length equals 16 residues. Trimming took 7 bases from V and 4 from J, leaving 22 bases between them. CDR3 amino acids: CATTPGSAQGSYGYTF. CDR3 nucleotide sequence: TGTGCCACCACTCCAGGGTCGGCCCAAGGGTCCTATGGCTACACCTTC.

There are a few counts of this clone. V is TRBV4-1 and J is TRBJ2-1, with 14 bases lining up with TRBD2. Germline-derived CDR1 and CDR2 are MGHRA and YSYEKL. With V trimmed by 1 base and J by 7 bases, 9 bases remained unmatched. This CDR3 has 18 residues. CDR3 DNA: TGCGCCAGCAGCCAAGTTGACTTAGGACTAGCGGGGGGAAATGAGCAGTTCTTC. It encodes CASSQVDLGLAGGNEQFF.

Here the CDR3 reads CSANSVDTQYF. Here the CDR3 DNA reads TGCAGTGCTAACTCTGTGGATACGCAGTATTTT. The chain employs TRBV20-1 and TRBJ2-3; unclear D gene. The CDR3 runs 11 residues. Trimming took off 4 bases at V and 6 bases at J, with 8 bases between the two ends. Germline CDR1 DFQATT, CDR2 SNEGSKA (reference sequence).

The gene calls are TRBV5-6 and TRBJ2-2; D remains unclear. This CDR3 is built from 12 residues. Deletions cut 0 bases from V and 6 bases from J, with 3 bases between. Germline values: CDR1 SGHDT, CDR2 YYEEEE. This chain's CDR3 is CASSLAAGELFF. The CDR3, as DNA: TGTGCCAGCAGCTTGGCGGCCGGGGAGCTGTTTTTT.

This chain links TRBV14 with TRBJ2-6; 8 bases line up with TRBD1. CDR1 and CDR2 from the germline V gene are SGHDN and FVKESK. J lost 4 bases, V lost 2 bases, and 13 bases had no gene match. There are 19 residues in the CDR3. The CDR3 coding sequence is TGTGCCAGCAGCCAACCTCCGGGACAGGCTTTGACAGGGGCCAACGTCCTGACTTTC. It translates to CASSQPPGQALTGANVLTF.

The chain employs TRBV6-5 and TRBJ1-5; TRBD1 is a possible D gene (5 bases). CDR1 and CDR2 from the germline V gene are MNHEY and SVGAGI. The germline V and J ends were trimmed by 0 bases and 3 bases, with 9 bases remaining between them. The CDR3 spans 15 residues. The DNA for the CDR3 is TGTGCCAGCAGTTACTCGGGGCAGTACAATCAGCCCCAGCATTTT. It translates to CASSYSGQYNQPQHF.

The chain couples TRBV4-2 to TRBJ2-6; D gene uncertain. The CDR3 sequence is 16 residues long. Germline lookup yields CDR1 LGHNA and CDR2 YNFKEQ. Trimming removed 4 bases at V and 2 bases at J, with 12 bases between. Here the CDR3 reads CASSRRGDPGANVLTF. The CDR3 DNA sequence: TGTGCCAGCAGCCGAAGAGGAGACCCTGGGGCCAACGTCCTGACTTTC.